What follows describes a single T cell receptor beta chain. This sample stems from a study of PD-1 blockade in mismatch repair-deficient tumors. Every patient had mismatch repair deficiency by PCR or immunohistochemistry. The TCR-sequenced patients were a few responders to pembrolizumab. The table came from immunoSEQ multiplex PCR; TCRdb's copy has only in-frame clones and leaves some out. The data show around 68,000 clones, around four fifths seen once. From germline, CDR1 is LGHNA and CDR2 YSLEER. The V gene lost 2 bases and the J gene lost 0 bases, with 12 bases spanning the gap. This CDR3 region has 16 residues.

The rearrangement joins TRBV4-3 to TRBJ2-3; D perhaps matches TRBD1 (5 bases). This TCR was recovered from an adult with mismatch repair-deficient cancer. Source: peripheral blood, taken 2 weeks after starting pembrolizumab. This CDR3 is CASSQSTDSSTDTQYF. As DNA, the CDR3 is TGCGCCAGCAGCCAATCGACAGATTCTAGCACAGATACGCAGTATTTT.